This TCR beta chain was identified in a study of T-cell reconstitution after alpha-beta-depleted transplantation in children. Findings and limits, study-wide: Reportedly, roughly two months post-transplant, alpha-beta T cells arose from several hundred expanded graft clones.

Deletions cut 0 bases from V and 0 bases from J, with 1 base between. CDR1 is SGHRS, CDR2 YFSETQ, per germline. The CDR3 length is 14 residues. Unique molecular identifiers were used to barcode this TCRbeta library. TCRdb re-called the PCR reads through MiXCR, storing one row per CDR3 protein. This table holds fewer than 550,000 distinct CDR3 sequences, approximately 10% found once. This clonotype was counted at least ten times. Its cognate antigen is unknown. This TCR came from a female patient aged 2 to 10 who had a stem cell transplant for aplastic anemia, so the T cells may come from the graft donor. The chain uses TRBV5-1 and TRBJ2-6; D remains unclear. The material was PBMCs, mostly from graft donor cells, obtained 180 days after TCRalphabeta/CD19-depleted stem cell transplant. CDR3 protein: CASSLDSGANVLTF. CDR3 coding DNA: TGCGCCAGCAGCTTGGACTCTGGGGCCAACGTCCTGACTTTC.